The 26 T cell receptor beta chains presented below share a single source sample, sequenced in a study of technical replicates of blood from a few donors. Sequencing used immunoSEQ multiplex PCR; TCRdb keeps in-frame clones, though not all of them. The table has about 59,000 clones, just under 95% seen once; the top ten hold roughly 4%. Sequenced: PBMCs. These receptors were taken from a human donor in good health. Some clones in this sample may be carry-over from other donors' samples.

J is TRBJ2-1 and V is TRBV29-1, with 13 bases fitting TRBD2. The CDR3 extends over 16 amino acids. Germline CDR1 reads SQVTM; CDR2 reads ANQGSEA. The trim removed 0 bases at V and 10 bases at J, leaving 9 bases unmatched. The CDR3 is CSVEDLGLAGHAEQFF. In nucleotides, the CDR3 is TGCAGCGTTGAAGACTTGGGACTAGCGGGGCACGCCGAGCAGTTCTTC.

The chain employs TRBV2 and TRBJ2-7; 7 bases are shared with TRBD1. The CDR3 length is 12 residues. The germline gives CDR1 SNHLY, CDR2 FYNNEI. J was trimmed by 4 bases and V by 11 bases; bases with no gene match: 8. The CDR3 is CASKGARYEQYF. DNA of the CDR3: TGTGCCTCAAAGGGGGCGAGGTACGAGCAGTACTTC.

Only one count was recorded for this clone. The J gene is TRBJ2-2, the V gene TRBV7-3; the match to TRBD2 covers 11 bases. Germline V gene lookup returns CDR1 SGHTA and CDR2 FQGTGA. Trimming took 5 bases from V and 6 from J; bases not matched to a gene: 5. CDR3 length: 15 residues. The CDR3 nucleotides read TGTGCCAGCAGCGTCACTAGCGGGAGCGCCGGGGAGCTGTTTTTT. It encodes CASSVTSGSAGELFF.

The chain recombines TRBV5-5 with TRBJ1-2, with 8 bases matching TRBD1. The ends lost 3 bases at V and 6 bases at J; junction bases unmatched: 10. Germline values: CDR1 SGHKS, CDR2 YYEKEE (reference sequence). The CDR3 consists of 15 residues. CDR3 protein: CASSSHQQGADGYTF. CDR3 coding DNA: TGTGCCAGCAGCTCCCACCAGCAGGGGGCGGATGGCTACACCTTC.

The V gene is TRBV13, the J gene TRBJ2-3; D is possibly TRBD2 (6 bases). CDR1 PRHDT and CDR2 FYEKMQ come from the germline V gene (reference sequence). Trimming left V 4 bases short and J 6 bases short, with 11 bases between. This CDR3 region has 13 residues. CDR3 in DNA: TGTGCCAGCAGCTATCCTGGGGGGGATACGCAGTATTTT. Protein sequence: CASSYPGGDTQYF. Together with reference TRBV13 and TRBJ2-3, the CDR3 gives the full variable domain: AAGVIQSPRHLIKEKRETATLKCYPIPRHDTVYWYQQGPGQDPQFLISFYEKMQSDKGSIPDRFSAQQFSDYHSELNMSSLELGDSALYFCASSYPGGDTQYFGPGTRLTVL.

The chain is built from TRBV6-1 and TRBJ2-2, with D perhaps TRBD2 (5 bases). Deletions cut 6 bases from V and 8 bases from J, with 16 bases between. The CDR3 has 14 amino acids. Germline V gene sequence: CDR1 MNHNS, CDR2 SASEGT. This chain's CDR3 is CASSLGSERGELFF. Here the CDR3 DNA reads TGTGCCAGCAGCCTGGGGTCGGAGCGGGGGGAGCTGTTTTTT.

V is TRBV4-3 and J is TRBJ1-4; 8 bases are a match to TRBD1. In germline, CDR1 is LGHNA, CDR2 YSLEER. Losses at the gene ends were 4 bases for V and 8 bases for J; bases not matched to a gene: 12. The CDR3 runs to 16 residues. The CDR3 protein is CASSPSSDRAVEKLFF. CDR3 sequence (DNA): TGCGCCAGCAGCCCTTCATCGGACAGGGCTGTGGAAAAACTGTTTTTT.

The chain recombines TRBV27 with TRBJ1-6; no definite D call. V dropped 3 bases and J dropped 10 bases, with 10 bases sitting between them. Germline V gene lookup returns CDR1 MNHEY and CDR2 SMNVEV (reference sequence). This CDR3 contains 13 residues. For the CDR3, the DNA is TGTGCCAGCAGTTTTGGTACGGGGTCACCCCTCCACTTT. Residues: CASSFGTGSPLHF.

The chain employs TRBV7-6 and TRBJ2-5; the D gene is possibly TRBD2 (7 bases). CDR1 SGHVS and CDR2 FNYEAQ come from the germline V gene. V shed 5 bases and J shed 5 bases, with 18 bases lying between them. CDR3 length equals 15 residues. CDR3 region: CASSPSGGTTETQYF. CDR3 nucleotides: TGTGCCAGCAGCCCATCGGGGGGCACCACGGAGACCCAGTACTTC.

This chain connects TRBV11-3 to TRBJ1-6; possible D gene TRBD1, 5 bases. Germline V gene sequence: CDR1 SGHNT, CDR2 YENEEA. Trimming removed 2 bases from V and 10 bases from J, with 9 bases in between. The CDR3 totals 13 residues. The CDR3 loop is CASSLSTVSPLHF. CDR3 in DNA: TGTGCCAGCAGCTTATCGACAGTCTCACCCCTCCACTTT.

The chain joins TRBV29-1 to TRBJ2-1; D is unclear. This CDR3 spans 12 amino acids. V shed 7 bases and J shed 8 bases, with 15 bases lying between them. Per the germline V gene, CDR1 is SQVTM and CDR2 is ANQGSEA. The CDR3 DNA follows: TGCAGCGACCGCGGAAGGTTCGATGAGCAGTTCTTC. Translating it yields CSDRGRFDEQFF.

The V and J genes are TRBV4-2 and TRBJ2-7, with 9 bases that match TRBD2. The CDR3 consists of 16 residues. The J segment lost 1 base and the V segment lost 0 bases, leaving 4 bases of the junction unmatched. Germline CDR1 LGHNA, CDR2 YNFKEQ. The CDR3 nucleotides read TGTGCCAGCAGCCAAGATTTGCTAGCGGGATCCTACGAGCAGTACTTC. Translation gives CASSQDLLAGSYEQYF.

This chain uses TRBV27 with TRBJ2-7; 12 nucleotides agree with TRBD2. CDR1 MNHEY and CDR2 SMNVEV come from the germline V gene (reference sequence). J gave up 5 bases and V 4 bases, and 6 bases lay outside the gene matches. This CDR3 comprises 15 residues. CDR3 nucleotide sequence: TGTGCCAGCAGTTCCTTCGGACTAGCGGGAAACGAGCAGTACTTC. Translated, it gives CASSSFGLAGNEQYF.

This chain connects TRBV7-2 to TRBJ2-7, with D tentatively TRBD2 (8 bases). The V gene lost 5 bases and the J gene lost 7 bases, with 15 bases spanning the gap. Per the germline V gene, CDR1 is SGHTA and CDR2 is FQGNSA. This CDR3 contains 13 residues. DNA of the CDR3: TGTGCCAGCAGCACAGGGGAGCGGGGGGAGCAGTACTTC. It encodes CASSTGERGEQYF.

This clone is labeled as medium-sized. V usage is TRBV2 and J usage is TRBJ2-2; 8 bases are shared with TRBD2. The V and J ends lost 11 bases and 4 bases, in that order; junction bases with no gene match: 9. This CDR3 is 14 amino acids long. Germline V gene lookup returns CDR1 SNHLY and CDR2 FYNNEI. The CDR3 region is CAASGRAFTGELFF. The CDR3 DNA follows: TGTGCCGCCTCCGGGAGGGCCTTCACCGGGGAGCTGTTTTTT.

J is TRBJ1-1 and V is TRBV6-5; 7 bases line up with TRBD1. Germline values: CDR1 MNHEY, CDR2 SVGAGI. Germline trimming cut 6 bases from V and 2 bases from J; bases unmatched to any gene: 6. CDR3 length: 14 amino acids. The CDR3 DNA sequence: TGTGCCAGCAGCGGACAGGCATCAAACACTGAAGCTTTCTTT. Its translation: CASSGQASNTEAFF.

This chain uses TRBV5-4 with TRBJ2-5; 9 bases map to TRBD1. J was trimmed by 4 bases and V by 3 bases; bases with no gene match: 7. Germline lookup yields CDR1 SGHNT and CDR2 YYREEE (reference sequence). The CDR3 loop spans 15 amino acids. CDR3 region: CASSWLDRGGETQYF. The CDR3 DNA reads TGTGCCAGCAGCTGGCTGGACAGGGGAGGAGAGACCCAGTACTTC.

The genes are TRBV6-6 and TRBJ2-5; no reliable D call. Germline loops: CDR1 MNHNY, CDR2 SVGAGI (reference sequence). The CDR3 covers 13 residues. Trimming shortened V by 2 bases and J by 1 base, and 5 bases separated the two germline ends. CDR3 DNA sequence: TGTGCCAGCAGTTACCAGTTCCAAGAGACCCAGTACTTC. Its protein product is CASSYQFQETQYF.

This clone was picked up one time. CDR3 loop: CASSQEGGQGASGNTIYF. CDR3 nucleotides: TGCGCCAGCAGCCAAGAGGGGGGGCAGGGGGCGTCGGGAAACACCATATATTTT. The chain couples TRBV4-1 to TRBJ1-3; 8 positions agree with TRBD1. Per the germline V gene, CDR1 is MGHRA and CDR2 is YSYEKL. V lost 0 bases to trimming and J lost 4 bases; unmatched junction nucleotides: 11. This CDR3 is built from 18 residues.

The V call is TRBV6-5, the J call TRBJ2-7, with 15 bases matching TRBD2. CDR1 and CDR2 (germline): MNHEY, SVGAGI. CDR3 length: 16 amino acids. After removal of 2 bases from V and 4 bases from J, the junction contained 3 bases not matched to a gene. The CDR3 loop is CASSYGTSGGRYEQYF. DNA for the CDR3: TGTGCCAGCAGTTACGGGACTAGCGGGGGGCGGTACGAGCAGTACTTC.

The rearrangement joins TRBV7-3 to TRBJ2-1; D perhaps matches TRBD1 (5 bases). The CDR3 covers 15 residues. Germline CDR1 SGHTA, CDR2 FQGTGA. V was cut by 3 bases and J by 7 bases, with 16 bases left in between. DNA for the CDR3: TGTGCCAGCAGCTTTGGCGGCAGGGTGCTGAATGAGCAGTTCTTC. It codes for CASSFGGRVLNEQFF. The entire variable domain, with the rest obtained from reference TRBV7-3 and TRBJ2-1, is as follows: GAGVSQTPSNKVTEKGKYVELRCDPISGHTALYWYRQSLGQGPEFLIYFQGTGAADDSGLPNDRFFAVRPEGSVSTLKIQRTERGDSAVYLCASSFGGRVLNEQFFGPGTRLTVL.

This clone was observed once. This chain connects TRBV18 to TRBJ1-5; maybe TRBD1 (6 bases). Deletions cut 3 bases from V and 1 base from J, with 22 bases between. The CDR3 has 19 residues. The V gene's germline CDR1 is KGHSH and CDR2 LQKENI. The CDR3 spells CASSPRDIRPLGSNQPQHF. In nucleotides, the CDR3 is TGTGCCAGCTCACCCCGGGACATCAGACCCCTCGGGAGCAATCAGCCCCAGCATTTT.

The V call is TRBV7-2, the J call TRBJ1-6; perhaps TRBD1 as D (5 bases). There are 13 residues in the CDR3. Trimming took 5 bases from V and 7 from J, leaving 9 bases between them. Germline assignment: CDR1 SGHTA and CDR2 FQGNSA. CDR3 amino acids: CASSPGSNSPLHF. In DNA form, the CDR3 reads TGTGCCAGCAGCCCAGGGTCCAATTCACCCCTCCACTTT.

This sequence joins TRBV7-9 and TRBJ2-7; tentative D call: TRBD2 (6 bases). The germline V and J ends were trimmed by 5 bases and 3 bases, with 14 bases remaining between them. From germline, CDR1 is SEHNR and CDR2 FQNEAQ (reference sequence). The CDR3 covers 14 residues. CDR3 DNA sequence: TGTGCCAGCAGCGCCCGCGGAGGGAACTACGAGCAGTACTTC. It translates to CASSARGGNYEQYF.

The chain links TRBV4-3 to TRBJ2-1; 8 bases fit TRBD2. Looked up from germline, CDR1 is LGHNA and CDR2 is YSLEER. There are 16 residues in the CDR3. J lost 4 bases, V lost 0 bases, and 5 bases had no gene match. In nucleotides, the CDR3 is TGCGCCAGCAGCCAAGAGGCAGCGGGGGCATACAATGAGCAGTTCTTC. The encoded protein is CASSQEAAGAYNEQFF.

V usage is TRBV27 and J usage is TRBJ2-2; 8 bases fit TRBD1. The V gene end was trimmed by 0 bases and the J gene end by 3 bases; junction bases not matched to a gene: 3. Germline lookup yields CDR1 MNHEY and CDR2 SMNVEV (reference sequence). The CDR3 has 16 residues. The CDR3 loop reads CASSLSWTGYTGELFF. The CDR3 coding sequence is TGTGCCAGCAGTTTATCGTGGACAGGGTACACCGGGGAGCTGTTTTTT.